The 21 T cell receptor beta chains listed next were all sequenced from one sample in a study of shared clonotypes between healthy human individuals. The method was immunoSEQ multiplex PCR; TCRdb's version includes in-frame clones alone and lacks a portion of them. The data show millions of clones, roughly 94% seen once. Material for sequencing was naive CD4+ T cells sorted from blood. As to subset: CD45RA+ positively selected. Receptor source: a young man in good health.

With regard to this clone: The sample holds other DNA sequences that translate to the same CDR3. CDR3 sequence reads: CASSQGDTQYF. The CDR3 nucleotides are TGCGCCAGCAGCCAAGGAGATACGCAGTATTTT. The chain uses TRBV4-3 and TRBJ2-3; D call uncertain. This CDR3 has 11 amino acids. The germline V gene has CDR1 LGHNA and CDR2 YSLEER. V lost 1 base and J 5 bases, leaving 1 base between the germline ends.

J is TRBJ1-2 and V is TRBV7-2, with D possibly TRBD1 on 5 matching bases. The CDR3 is 14 residues long. Germline lookup yields CDR1 SGHTA and CDR2 FQGNSA. V shed 5 bases and J shed 8 bases, with 18 bases lying between them. CDR3 nucleotides: TGTGCCAGCAGCCTCCGGGGGTATTATGAGGGCTACACCTTC. It translates to CASSLRGYYEGYTF.

CDR3 loop: CASSQGVGTPYGELFF. DNA for the CDR3: TGCGCCAGCAGCCAAGGTGTCGGGACACCCTACGGGGAGCTGTTTTTT. The chain couples TRBV4-3 to TRBJ2-2; possibly TRBD1 for D (6 bases). CDR1 LGHNA and CDR2 YSLEER come from the germline V gene. This CDR3 is built from 16 residues. Trimming removed 1 base at V and 7 bases at J, with 16 bases between.

In this sample, this clone turned up once. For the CDR3, the DNA is TGTGCCACCCCTAGGGGACAGGGGAACTATGGCTACACCTTC. Its protein product is CATPRGQGNYGYTF. This chain links TRBV10-3 with TRBJ1-2; 10 nucleotides line up with TRBD1. The CDR3 is 14 amino acids. The V gene end was trimmed by 10 bases and the J gene end by 2 bases; junction bases not matched to a gene: 7. Germline CDR1 ENHRY, CDR2 SYGVKD.

The V gene is TRBV10-3, the J gene TRBJ2-3; D is undetermined. Deletions cut 11 bases from V and 6 bases from J, with 15 bases between. Germline V CDR1 and CDR2: ENHRY, SYGVKD. The CDR3 is 12 residues long. The CDR3 DNA reads TGTGCCTCCTCCGTAGTTGCGGATACGCAGTATTTT. Translating it yields CASSVVADTQYF.

This sequence joins TRBV7-9 and TRBJ2-1, with a tentative D call TRBD2 (5 bases). V shed 6 bases and J shed 9 bases, with 9 bases lying between them. Germline CDR1 is SEHNR and CDR2 is FQNEAQ (reference sequence). This CDR3 has 11 residues. Written as DNA, the CDR3 is TGTGCCAGCAGTCCTAGCTTTGAGCAGTTCTTC. Protein sequence: CASSPSFEQFF.

CDR3: CSVERAGTAGELFF. The CDR3 nucleotides read TGCAGCGTTGAAAGGGCAGGGACGGCCGGGGAGCTGTTTTTT. This sequence joins TRBV29-1 and TRBJ2-2; D may correspond to TRBD1 or TRBD2 (5 bases each). This CDR3 spans 14 amino acids. Trimming removed 2 bases from V and 6 bases from J, with 13 bases in between. CDR1 is SQVTM, CDR2 ANQGSEA, per germline.

The V call is TRBV14, the J call TRBJ2-2; D unresolved. CDR1 is SGHDN and CDR2 is FVKESK in the germline V gene. Trimming cost V 0 bases and J 8 bases, with 7 bases left between them. This CDR3 comprises 13 residues. The CDR3 region has the DNA TGTGCCAGCAGCCAAGATCAGAGAGGGGAGCTGTTTTTT. It translates to CASSQDQRGELFF.

About this clone: A far larger clone is only one base removed, so a read error is likely. The rearrangement joins TRBV29-1 to TRBJ1-1; 9 positions agree with TRBD1. J lost 4 bases, V lost 8 bases, and 5 bases had no gene match. Germline loops: CDR1 SQVTM, CDR2 ANQGSEA. The CDR3 spans 12 residues. In DNA form, the CDR3 reads TGCAGCATTGGACAGGGGATCACTGAAGCTTTCTTT. It encodes CSIGQGITEAFF.

V gene TRBV28 combines with J gene TRBJ2-1, with D perhaps TRBD2 (5 bases). This CDR3 region has 16 residues. Trimming pared 5 bases from V and 0 bases from J, leaving 14 bases between. In germline, CDR1 is MDHEN, CDR2 SYDVKM. DNA for the CDR3: TGTGCCAGCAGTACCCCGCAGCGGCGCTCCTACAATGAGCAGTTCTTC. Translated: CASSTPQRRSYNEQFF.

The V and J genes are TRBV2 and TRBJ1-1, with D possibly being TRBD1 (5 bases). Germline values: CDR1 SNHLY, CDR2 FYNNEI. Trimming took 8 bases from V and 7 from J, leaving 8 bases between them. The CDR3 has 10 residues. The CDR3 nucleotides are TGTGCCAGCCGACAGCGTGAAGCTTTCTTT. It translates to CASRQREAFF.

A single count supports this clone. The V gene is TRBV30, the J gene TRBJ1-5; TRBD1 is a possible D gene (6 bases). CDR3 size: 15 residues. Trimming removed 2 bases from V and 1 base from J, with 12 bases in between. The germline V gene has CDR1 GTSNPN and CDR2 SVGIG (reference sequence). The CDR3, as DNA: TGTGCCTGGAGTCCAGGGGCGCGAAGCAATCAGCCCCAGCATTTT. Translation: CAWSPGARSNQPQHF.

The table lists this clone with a count of one. The gene calls are TRBV28 and TRBJ2-4, with no clear D. V lost 2 bases and J lost 7, with 12 bases in between. The germline V gene has CDR1 MDHEN and CDR2 SYDVKM. This CDR3 is 14 amino acids long. The CDR3 is CASSLRRTPNIQYF. Written as DNA, the CDR3 is TGTGCCAGCAGTTTACGAAGGACCCCCAACATTCAGTACTTC.

This rearrangement joins TRBV18 to TRBJ2-6; weak D call: TRBD2 (6 bases). The V gene lost 2 bases and the J gene lost 4 bases, with 15 bases spanning the gap. The CDR3 extends over 17 amino acids. Germline values: CDR1 KGHSH, CDR2 LQKENI. DNA for the CDR3: TGTGCCAGCTCACCAGGAGGGGCAGGTGCCGGGGCCAACGTCCTGACTTTC. The encoded protein is CASSPGGAGAGANVLTF.

The chain has TRBV25-1 and TRBJ2-6; possibly TRBD1 for D (6 bases). Germline-derived CDR1 and CDR2 are MGHDK and SYGVNS. The CDR3 totals 18 residues. Trimming cost V 4 bases and J 6 bases, with 22 bases left between them. The CDR3 nucleotides are TGTGCCAGCAGTGGATGGGCAGGGACACTTGCTTTGGCCAACGTCCTGACTTTC. Its protein is CASSGWAGTLALANVLTF. Full variable domain (rest looked up from reference TRBV25-1 and TRBJ2-6): EADIYQTPRYLVIGTGKKITLECSQTMGHDKMYWYQQDPGMELHLIHYSYGVNSTEKGDLSSESTVSRIRTEHFPLTLESARPSHTSQYLCASSGWAGTLALANVLTFGAGSRLTVL.

This chain joins TRBV28 and TRBJ2-7, with D unclear. Trimming shortened V by 5 bases and J by 4 bases, and 15 bases separated the two germline ends. Germline V gene data show CDR1 as MDHEN and CDR2 as SYDVKM. The CDR3 is 14 amino acids. CDR3 DNA: TGTGCCAGCAGTCCACAGAGAGGTTTATACGAGCAGTACTTC. Translated, it gives CASSPQRGLYEQYF.

The chain has TRBV19 and TRBJ2-7; 7 bases fit TRBD1. Germline V gene sequence: CDR1 LNHDA, CDR2 SQIVND (reference sequence). The J segment lost 2 bases and the V segment lost 4 bases, leaving 5 bases of the junction unmatched. This CDR3 is built from 14 residues. This CDR3 reads CASSRDSGPYEQYF. The CDR3 DNA reads TGTGCCAGTAGTAGGGACAGTGGACCCTACGAGCAGTACTTC.

This chain uses TRBV9 with TRBJ1-4; a possible D gene is TRBD1 (5 bases). The CDR3 loop spans 15 amino acids. Germline lookup yields CDR1 SGDLS and CDR2 YYNGEE. Trimming removed 3 bases from V and 8 bases from J, with 17 bases in between. CDR3 nucleotide sequence: TGTGCCAGCAGCGGGGGCGGGAACAGTCGAGAAAAACTGTTTTTT. Its protein is CASSGGGNSREKLFF.

The sample holds one count of this clone. The V and J genes are TRBV7-2 and TRBJ1-6; D is perhaps TRBD1 (5 bases). The CDR3 is made up of 18 amino acids. Germline V lookup: CDR1 SGHTA, CDR2 FQGNSA. The V gene lost 0 bases and the J gene lost 5 bases, with 17 bases spanning the gap. The CDR3: CASSLALRGSLNNSPLHF. As DNA, the CDR3 is TGTGCCAGCAGCTTAGCGTTGAGGGGATCCCTTAATAATTCACCCCTCCACTTT.

The chain recombines TRBV5-1 with TRBJ2-3, with D unresolved. Germline CDR1 and CDR2: SGHRS and YFSETQ. The V gene lost 0 bases and the J gene lost 1 base, with 12 bases spanning the gap. This CDR3 has 16 residues. The CDR3 sequence: CASSLERADGTDTQYF. CDR3 bases: TGCGCCAGCAGCTTGGAAAGGGCAGACGGCACAGATACGCAGTATTTT.

The table lists this clone with a count of one. The rearrangement joins TRBV6-6 to TRBJ1-3; D is uncertain. Per the germline V gene, CDR1 is MNHNY and CDR2 is SVGAGI (reference sequence). The CDR3 spans 16 residues. V was trimmed by 0 bases and J by 4 bases, leaving 13 bases between them. DNA for the CDR3: TGTGCCAGCAGTTACTCCACGAGGGCAGCCGGAAACACCATATATTTT. Protein product: CASSYSTRAAGNTIYF.